This is a list of T cell receptor beta chains from one sample in a study of T cells in Graves' hyperthyroidism and ophthalmopathy. Each CDR3 protein gets one entry after TCRdb re-called the multiplex PCR reads with MiXCR. This sample yields approximately 400,000 distinct CDR3 sequences, of which around 20% are seen a single time; 35% to 45% belongs to the top ten. Material: blood. These receptors originate from a young man with Graves' ophthalmopathy. The CDR3 runs from the conserved cysteine through the conserved F or W. A D gene is named only where the DNA matches it firmly. Some rows have no size entry. The others give once, few or many, or a class for an expanded clone.

D gene	V gene	J gene	clone size	CDR3 DNA	CDR3 protein
TRBD2	TRBV5-6	TRBJ2-2	.	TGTGCCAGCAGCACGGGACTAGTTGGTCGCGGGGAGCTGTTTTTT	CASSTGLVGRGELFF
TRBD2	TRBV12-3/TRBV12-4	TRBJ2-2	once	TGTGCCAGCACCCTAGGGACTAGCACTGCCGGGGAGCTGTTTTTT	CASTLGTSTAGELFF
.	TRBV9	TRBJ1-1	.	TGTGCCAGCAGCGTAGCGGACAGCAACACTGAAGCTTTCTTT	CASSVADSNTEAFF
TRBD1	TRBV6-1	TRBJ2-7	few	TGTGCCAGCAGTTCCATTCGACAGGGCATTGCCTACGAGCAGTACTTC	CASSSIRQGIAYEQYF
TRBD1	TRBV5-1	TRBJ1-4	.	TGCGCCAGCAGCTTGGAAGGGGGCGGTGAAAAACTGTTTTTT	CASSLEGGGEKLFF
.	TRBV28	TRBJ1-5	.	TGTGCCAGCAGTTTACAGGGGCTTAGGAATCAGCCCCAGCATTTT	CASSLQGLRNQPQHF
.	TRBV15	TRBJ2-7	.	TGTGCCACCAGCAGCCCCGGCCGGGAGCAGTACTTC	CATSSPGREQYF
TRBD2	TRBV11-2	TRBJ2-6	.	TGTGCCAGCAGACGGACTAGCGGGACAACTTCTGGGGCCAACGTCCTGACTTTC	CASRRTSGTTSGANVLTF
.	TRBV5-1	TRBJ1-3	many	TGCGCCAGCAGCTTGGGGTCAGGGCTAGGAAACACCATATATTTT	CASSLGSGLGNTIYF
.	TRBV20-1	TRBJ1-2	many	TGCAGTGCTAGAGATTTGAACACCCAGGGGAAACTCTATGGCTACACCTTC	CSARDLNTQGKLYGYTF
.	TRBV18	TRBJ1-5	few	TGTGCCAGCTCACAGCGGGGGTTCGAGCCCCAGCATTTT	CASSQRGFEPQHF
TRBD1	TRBV12-3/TRBV12-4	TRBJ2-1	many	TGTGCCAGCTCCGGGACAGTGTACAATGAGCAGTTCTTC	CASSGTVYNEQFF
TRBD1	TRBV6-1	TRBJ1-2	many	TGTGCCGCAGCAGCTTCGACAGGGCTCTATGGCTACACCTTC	CAAAASTGLYGYTF
.	TRBV11-3	TRBJ2-3	many	TGTGCCAGCAGCCTCGGGGAGACAGATACGCAGTATTTT	CASSLGETDTQYF
.	TRBV7-9	TRBJ2-6	.	TGTGCCAGCAGCTCAGGGGTCAGCTCTGGGGCCAACGTCCTGACTTTC	CASSSGVSSGANVLTF
.	TRBV5-1	TRBJ1-1	many	TGCGCCAGCAGCGCGGGACGGGGGGAAGTGGACACTGAAGCTTTCTTT	CASSAGRGEVDTEAFF
TRBD1	TRBV20-1	TRBJ2-1	many	TGCAGTTTCCGCTGGGACAGGGGGGACAATGAGCAGTTCTTC	CSFRWDRGDNEQFF
TRBD1	TRBV5-1	TRBJ1-5	.	TGTGCCAGTCAGCAGGGGGTCAATCAGCCCCAGCATTTT	CASQQGVNQPQHF
.	TRBV2	TRBJ1-1	many	TGTGCCAGCACCGCCGGTCCCAACACTGAAGCTTTCTTT	CASTAGPNTEAFF
TRBD2	TRBV10-2	TRBJ2-1	few	TGCGCCAGCAGAGCCCTAGCGGGGGGGCGGGATGAGCAGTTCTTC	CASRALAGGRDEQFF
.	TRBV20-1	TRBJ2-1	.	TGCAGTGCCAGGGGAGGCGGGCTACAAGAGACCCAGTTCTTC	CSARGGGLQETQFF
.	TRBV6-1	TRBJ1-6	few	TGTGCCAGCAGGCCTACAGGGAGTTCACCCCTCCACTTT	CASRPTGSSPLHF
.	TRBV20-1	TRBJ1-5	.	TGCACAAGCCACTCCCAAGGGATTAGCAATCAGCCCCAGCATTTT	CTSHSQGISNQPQHF
.	TRBV7-9	TRBJ2-1	many	TGTGCCAGCAGCCCCTGGGACGGAGTGAACAATGAGCAGTTCTTC	CASSPWDGVNNEQFF
.	TRBV4-1	TRBJ1-1	few	TGCGCCAGCAGCCAACCCCGGGGCCCGAAGGACACTGAAGCTTTCTTT	CASSQPRGPKDTEAFF
.	TRBV28	TRBJ2-1	few	TGTGCCAGCAGCCAAGACCGGGTAGACTACAATGAGCAGTTCTTC	CASSQDRVDYNEQFF
TRBD2	TRBV20-1	TRBJ2-1	many	TGCAGTGCTAGGCGACTAGCGGGGGGCATAACCTACAATGAGCAGTTCTTC	CSARRLAGGITYNEQFF
.	TRBV9	TRBJ2-3	.	TGTGCCAGCAGTGATTACCTTGAGGGCACAGATACGCAGTATTTT	CASSDYLEGTDTQYF
.	TRBV20-1	TRBJ2-1	few	TGCAGTGCTAGAGACCCCGGGACGGCCTACAATGAGCAGTTCTTC	CSARDPGTAYNEQFF
TRBD2	TRBV5-1	TRBJ2-3	few	TGCGCCAGCAGCTTTGGGACTAGCGGGGGTTCAGATACGCAGTATTTT	CASSFGTSGGSDTQYF
.	TRBV11-2	TRBJ2-3	many	TGTGCCAGCAGCTTTGACTCTCCCGGAGATACGCAGTATTTT	CASSFDSPGDTQYF
TRBD1	TRBV9	TRBJ1-2	.	TGTGCCAGCAGCGCAGTGGACAGGGTGGATGGCTACACCTTC	CASSAVDRVDGYTF
.	TRBV3-1	TRBJ1-5	many	TGTGCCAGCAGCCAATCGACCAATCAGCCCCAGCATTTT	CASSQSTNQPQHF
TRBD2	TRBV7-9	TRBJ2-3	.	TGTGCCAGCAGCAACACGGGGCGGGGGGGCTTAGATACGCAGTATTTT	CASSNTGRGGLDTQYF
.	TRBV7-9	TRBJ2-2	.	TGTGCCAGCAGCTTCCTAATAAACACCGGGGAGCTGTTTTTT	CASSFLINTGELFF